The 6 T cell receptor beta chains in this list originate from one sample, sequenced in a study of T cell responses to AZD1222 COVID-19 vaccine (dated by TCRdb to about 2021). The library relied on the immunoSEQ multiplex PCR assay. TCRdb took this table from immuneACCESS and kept in-frame rearrangements with V and J called. Such tables lack part of the clones; where checked against another copy, unresolved V genes explain under half of the gap, and the rest is unexplained. Here the sample has roughly 170,000 clones; 90% occur a single time. The ten largest account for about 3% of the sample. This sample's time point label indicates: baseline before first vaccination. The sample in question was peripheral blood, obtained on day 0 of AZD1222 vaccination. The source is an adult in good health.

The J gene is TRBJ2-1, the V gene TRBV5-1; 8 bases line up with TRBD2. The trim removed 6 bases at V and 7 bases at J, leaving 3 bases unmatched. The V gene's germline CDR1 is SGHRS and CDR2 YFSETQ. The CDR3 loop spans 12 amino acids. The CDR3 reads CASNRGGNEQFF. Here the CDR3 DNA reads TGCGCCAGCAACCGGGGGGGTAATGAGCAGTTCTTC.

V gene TRBV10-3 combines with J gene TRBJ1-4, with 10 bases lining up with TRBD1. Trimming took 2 bases from V and 11 from J; bases not matched to a gene: 11. Germline V gene sequence: CDR1 ENHRY, CDR2 SYGVKD. This CDR3 region has 16 residues. CDR3 sequence: CAISEPLTGGAGKLFF. CDR3 coding DNA: TGTGCCATCAGTGAGCCGCTGACAGGGGGCGCAGGGAAACTGTTTTTT.

This chain links TRBV5-6 with TRBJ1-2; TRBD1 agrees at 7 bases. The CDR3 consists of 16 residues. The germline V gene encodes CDR1 SGHDT and CDR2 YYEEEE. The V and J ends lost 1 base and 8 bases, in that order; junction bases with no gene match: 14. This CDR3 reads CASSLWGIDRESGYTF. Written as DNA, the CDR3 is TGTGCCAGCAGCTTGTGGGGGATCGACAGGGAAAGCGGCTACACCTTC.

The chain employs TRBV11-2 and TRBJ1-1; TRBD1 matches at 10 bases. The germline V gene has CDR1 SGHAT and CDR2 FQNNGV. CDR3 length: 15 amino acids. Losses at the gene ends were 5 bases for V and 3 bases for J; bases not matched to a gene: 6. The CDR3 coding sequence is TGTGCCAGCAGCCCCTCGACAGGGGGCCACACTGAAGCTTTCTTT. This codes for CASSPSTGGHTEAFF.

The CDR3 nucleotides read TGTGCCAGCTCACAGACGACAGGAATCCCAACCTCTGGAAACACCATATATTTT. Protein: CASSQTTGIPTSGNTIYF. The rearrangement links TRBV18 to TRBJ1-3; D perhaps matches TRBD1 (6 bases). This CDR3 has 18 amino acids. The germline V and J ends were trimmed by 4 bases and 0 bases, with 19 bases remaining between them. Germline-derived CDR1 and CDR2 are KGHSH and LQKENI.

This clone was recorded a few times. The chain combines TRBV18 with TRBJ1-1, with 8 bases lining up with TRBD1. This CDR3 is 12 amino acids long. The germline CDR1 and CDR2 sequences are KGHSH and LQKENI. The junction had 5 bases not matched to a gene; V was cut back by 11 bases and J by 3 bases. The chain's CDR3 is CAGQGGDTEAFF. CDR3 nucleotide sequence: TGTGCCGGACAGGGCGGGGACACTGAAGCTTTCTTT.